This T cell receptor (beta chain) was recorded in a study of blood T cell repertoires in COVID-19. Only in-frame clones appear in the TCRdb table, and some are missing; sequencing was by immunoSEQ multiplex PCR. The sample lists 60,000 to 70,000 clones, 84% occurring once. V lost 11 bases, J lost 5 bases, and 16 bases lay in between. This CDR3 is 13 amino acids long. The V and J genes are TRBV12-3 or TRBV12-4 and TRBJ2-1; a weak D match, TRBD1 (5 bases). Sequencing input: peripheral blood. This TCR was sampled from a man in his forties or fifties with active COVID-19. This CDR3 is CALGADDHNEQFF. CDR3 nucleotides: TGTGCCCTTGGGGCAGACGACCACAATGAGCAGTTCTTC.